This T cell receptor (beta chain) was captured by sequencing in a study of OX40 agonist ivuxolimab in advanced cancers. On the study more broadly: Patients received the agonistic anti-OX40 (CD134) antibody ivuxolimab. Subjects had a mean age of about 65 years, with a range of roughly 23 to 79; more than 70% were male.

Libraries were prepared by immunoSEQ multiplex PCR; TCRdb keeps only in-frame clonotypes and omits some of them. The table records 55,000 to 85,000 clones, 91% of them present only once. Individuals having autoimmune disease history or systemic immunosuppression were not enrolled. CDR3 length equals 16 residues. V lost 3 bases and J lost 7, with 18 bases in between. Germline V gene sequence: CDR1 SGHVS, CDR2 FQNEAQ. This sequence was found in an adult with an advanced solid tumor such as melanoma, head and neck, liver or kidney cancer. The sample here was CD4+ or CD8+ T cells sorted from blood, taken in a trial of the OX40 agonist ivuxolimab. The chain links TRBV7-8 to TRBJ2-2; a weak D match, TRBD2 (6 bases). Here the CDR3 DNA reads TGTGCCAGCAGCTTGCCGGGACTCCCTCGTGGCGGGGAGCTGTTTTTT. Its translation: CASSLPGLPRGGELFF.